The clone carrying this TCR beta chain appeared many times. Its antigen is currently unknown. One end of the junction varies from germline; a read error may be responsible. The data were obtained in a study of regulatory T cells in long-lasting Graves disease. Study-wide findings and caveats: Peripheral blood was the sole material, not thyroid tissue.

Stated time point: newly diagnosed GD, antithyroid drugs for less than 3 months. RNA isolated from PBMCs was used to make the TCR library. This CDR3 is 11 amino acids long. Germline CDR1 SNHLY, CDR2 FYNNEI. Researchers made TCR beta libraries by using iRepertoire HTBI primers and running Arm-PCR on CDR3 regions. TCRdb re-derived calls from the multiplex PCR reads in MiXCR, one entry per CDR3 protein. The table shows 400,000 to 450,000 distinct CDR3 sequences, with 15% occurring only once. These same records also appear under a second study, on T cells in Graves' hyperthyroidism and ophthalmopathy.

The TCR comes from a woman aged 25 to 45 with Graves disease. The chain uses TRBV2 and TRBJ2-7; D gene ambiguous. Sequenced material: peripheral blood mononuclear cells (PBMCs), taken at new diagnosis, from a patient treated with antithyroid drugs. The CDR3 is CAGSGRYEQYF. DNA for the CDR3: TGTGCCGGCAGTGGACGCTACGAGCAGTACTTC.